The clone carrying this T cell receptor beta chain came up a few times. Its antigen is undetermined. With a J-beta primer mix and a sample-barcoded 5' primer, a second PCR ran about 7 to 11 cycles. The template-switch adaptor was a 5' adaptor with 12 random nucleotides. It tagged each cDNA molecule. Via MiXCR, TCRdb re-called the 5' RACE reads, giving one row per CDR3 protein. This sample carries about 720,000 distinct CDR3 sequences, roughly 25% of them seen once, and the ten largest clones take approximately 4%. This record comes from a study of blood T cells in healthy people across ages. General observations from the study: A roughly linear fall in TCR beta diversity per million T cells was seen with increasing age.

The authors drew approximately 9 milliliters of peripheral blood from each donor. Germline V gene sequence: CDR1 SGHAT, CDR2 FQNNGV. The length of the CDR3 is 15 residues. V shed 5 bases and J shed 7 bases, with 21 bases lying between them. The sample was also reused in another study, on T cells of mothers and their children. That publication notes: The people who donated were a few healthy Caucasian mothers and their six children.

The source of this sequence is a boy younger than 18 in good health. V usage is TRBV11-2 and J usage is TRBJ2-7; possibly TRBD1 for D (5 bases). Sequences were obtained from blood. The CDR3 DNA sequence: TGTGCCAGCAGCGAGTCGGACACGGGCGGATGGGAGCAGTACTTC. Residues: CASSESDTGGWEQYF.